This T cell receptor (beta chain) was observed in a study of T-cell reconstitution after alpha-beta-depleted transplantation in children. V gave up 5 bases and J gave up 6 bases; unmatched junction bases: 10. Germline CDR1 reads DFQATT; CDR2 reads SNEGSKA (reference sequence). This CDR3 has 15 residues. A library of TCRbeta sequences, prepared with unique molecular identifiers, was generated. MiXCR, applied by TCRdb to the PCR reads, yields one record per CDR3 protein. Of 90,000 to 100,000 distinct CDR3 sequences listed, under 25% are singletons. This TCR was sampled from a boy between 2 and 15 years old with acute lymphoblastic leukemia, due to receive a stem cell transplant. The source material was PBMCs, sampled before TCRalphabeta/CD19-depleted stem cell transplant. The chain combines TRBV20-1 with TRBJ2-1; TRBD1 matches 10 bases. The DNA for the CDR3 is TGCAGTGCTGAACGTGGGACAGGGGACCCCAATGAGCAGTTCTTC. This sequence encodes CSAERGTGDPNEQFF.